This paragraph reports one T cell receptor beta chain. The target antigen is unknown. The entry originates in a study of cytomegalovirus exposure and HLA in healthy donors. V was clipped by 4 bases and J by 0 bases, with 11 bases between them. The germline gives CDR1 GTSNPN, CDR2 SVGIG (reference sequence). CDR3 length: 14 amino acids. Study-level results: There were about 160 TCR beta chains listed as cytomegalovirus-associated. HLA restriction was apparent for most CMV-associated TCR beta chains in a later analysis.

A multiplex PCR was run with 60 Vbeta primers and 13 Jbeta primers. Generated by immunoSEQ multiplex PCR, the TCRdb table keeps only in-frame clones and is missing some. This sample carries tens of thousands of clones, with around an eighth going to the ten biggest clones. Material for sequencing was PBMCs. The chain uses TRBV30 and TRBJ2-3, with D possibly TRBD2 on 6 matching bases. The TCR was taken from a man aged 18-30 years in good health and CMV-seropositive. The CDR3 DNA reads TGTGCCTGGATGGGCGGGGCTAGCACAGATACGCAGTATTTT. Amino acid sequence: CAWMGGASTDTQYF. The variable domain in full, completed from reference TRBV30 and TRBJ2-3, reads SQTIHQWPATLVQPVGSPLSLECTVEGTSNPNLYWYRQAAGRGLQLLFYSVGIGQISSEVPQNLSASRPQDRQFILSSKKLLLSDSGFYLCAWMGGASTDTQYFGPGTRLTVL.